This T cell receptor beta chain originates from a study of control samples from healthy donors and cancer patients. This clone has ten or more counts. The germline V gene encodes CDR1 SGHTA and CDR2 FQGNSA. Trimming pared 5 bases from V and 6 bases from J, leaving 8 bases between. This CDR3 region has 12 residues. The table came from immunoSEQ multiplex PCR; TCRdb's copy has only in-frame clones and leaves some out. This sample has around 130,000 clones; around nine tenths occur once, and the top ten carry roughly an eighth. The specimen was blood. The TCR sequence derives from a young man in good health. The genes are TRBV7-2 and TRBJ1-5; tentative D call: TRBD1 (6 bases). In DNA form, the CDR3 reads TGTGCCAGCAGCGTACAGGGTCAGCCCCAGCATTTT. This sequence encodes CASSVQGQPQHF.